The rows below give T cell receptor beta chains drawn from one sample of a study of blood T cell repertoires in COVID-19. Assay used: immunoSEQ multiplex PCR; TCRdb lists only in-frame clones, some missing. The sample has about 200,000 clones, about 82% seen once. Sample: peripheral blood. These receptors all stem from a woman over 75 with acute or convalescent COVID-19. CDR3s include the opening cysteine and the closing phenylalanine or tryptophan. The D gene is left open where the match is weak. Clone size is shown for a subset of rows, as once, few, many or a class of expanded clone.

TRBJ1-6 - TRBV5-4 TRBD1 CASRPGQGSSYNSPLHF TGTGCCAGCAGACCTGGACAGGGGAGCTCCTATAATTCACCCCTCCACTTT
TRBJ2-7 - TRBV6-2/TRBV6-3 - CASSYSTFGNSYEQYF TGTGCCAGCAGTTACTCGACTTTCGGGAATTCCTACGAGCAGTACTTC
TRBJ1-5 - TRBV6-1 - CASSEGAQPQHF TGTGCCAGCAGTGAAGGGGCTCAGCCCCAGCATTTT
TRBJ2-3 - TRBV11-3 TRBD2 CASSYLFGGVADTQYF TGTGCCAGCAGCTATCTCTTTGGGGGGGTTGCAGATACGCAGTATTTT
TRBJ1-2 - TRBV29-1 TRBD1 CSVDGQGVYGYTF TGCAGCGTTGACGGACAGGGAGTATACGGCTACACCTTC
TRBJ1-4 once TRBV29-1 TRBD1 CSVTASGQQGINEKLFF TGCAGCGTCACGGCGAGTGGCCAACAGGGGATCAATGAAAAACTGTTTTTT
TRBJ1-1 - TRBV29-1 TRBD1 CSVSTGETEAFF TGCAGCGTTTCGACAGGGGAGACTGAAGCTTTCTTT
TRBJ2-3 - TRBV7-9 TRBD2 CASSPSGSTDTQYF TGTGCCAGCAGTCCTAGCGGAAGCACAGATACGCAGTATTTT
TRBJ2-5 - TRBV5-6 TRBD1 CASSSTGTGGETQYF TGTGCCAGCAGCAGTACCGGGACAGGGGGAGAGACCCAGTACTTC
TRBJ2-5 - TRBV27 TRBD1 CASSSTGGYETQYF TGTGCCAGCAGTTCGACAGGGGGCTACGAGACCCAGTACTTC
TRBJ1-2 - TRBV18 - CASSPARTAVFYGYTF TGTGCCAGCTCACCCGCCAGGACAGCAGTTTTCTATGGCTACACCTTC
TRBJ1-1 - TRBV5-6 TRBD1 CASSETGGRGTEAFF TGTGCCAGCAGCGAGACAGGGGGACGAGGCACTGAAGCTTTCTTT
TRBJ2-1 - TRBV5-1 TRBD2 CASSLTRGVSYNEQFF TGCGCCAGCAGCTTGACGCGGGGGGTCTCCTACAATGAGCAGTTCTTC
TRBJ1-1 - TRBV6-5 - CASSYSNPGINTEAFF TGTGCCAGCAGTTACTCGAATCCAGGGATAAACACTGAAGCTTTCTTT
TRBJ2-1 - TRBV13 TRBD2 CASSLAGGRVAGHSYNEQFF TGTGCCAGCAGCTTAGCCGGGGGGAGGGTGGCGGGCCACTCCTACAATGAGCAGTTCTTC
TRBJ2-3 - TRBV5-1 - CASRTTSSTDTQYF TGCGCCAGCCGGACAACTTCGTCCACAGATACGCAGTATTTT
TRBJ2-1 once TRBV24-1 - CATSRLANEQFF TGTGCCACCAGTAGATTAGCTAATGAGCAGTTCTTC
TRBJ1-1 - TRBV30 - CAWREEHGNTEAFF TGTGCCTGGAGAGAGGAACACGGGAACACTGAAGCTTTCTTT
TRBJ2-5 - TRBV5-6 TRBD1 CASTGAPEKETQYF TGTGCCAGTACAGGGGCCCCAGAGAAGGAGACCCAGTACTTC
TRBJ2-6 few TRBV5-1 TRBD1 CASRGTATYSGANVLTF TGCGCCAGCAGGGGGACAGCAACGTACTCTGGGGCCAACGTCCTGACTTTC
TRBJ2-3 - TRBV9 - CASSVGTTRDTQYF TGTGCCAGCAGCGTAGGGACTACACGAGATACGCAGTATTTT
TRBJ1-5 - TRBV19 - CASSIVPGGFQPQHF TGTGCCAGTAGTATCGTACCAGGAGGGTTTCAGCCCCAGCATTTT
TRBJ2-5 once TRBV6-1 - CASSEGGLIQETQYF TGTGCCAGCAGTGAGGGGGGGCTTATCCAAGAGACCCAGTACTTC
TRBJ2-5 few TRBV9 - CASSTYSEETQYF TGTGCCAGCAGCACCTATTCGGAAGAGACCCAGTACTTC
TRBJ1-5 once TRBV9 - CASSVLGTDQPQHF TGTGCCAGCAGCGTACTCGGGACTGACCAGCCCCAGCATTTT
TRBJ1-1 - TRBV4-3 - CASSETGSEAFF TGCGCCAGCAGCGAAACAGGTTCAGAAGCTTTCTTT
TRBJ1-6 - TRBV14 TRBD1 CASSRGQGYNSPLHF TGTGCCAGCAGCCGTGGACAGGGCTATAATTCACCCCTCCACTTT
TRBJ1-5 few TRBV7-9 - CASSLRGQPQHF TGTGCCAGCAGCTTACGGGGTCAGCCCCAGCATTTT
TRBJ2-2 - TRBV2 - CASLEYATSGELFF TGTGCCAGCCTGGAATACGCCACTAGCGGGGAGCTGTTTTTT